This T cell receptor beta chain originates from a study of T-cell reconstitution after alpha-beta-depleted transplantation in children. The length of the CDR3 is 15 residues. The germline V gene encodes CDR1 SEHNR and CDR2 FQNEAQ (reference sequence). V lost 5 bases and J 6 bases, leaving 14 bases between the germline ends. Study results and caveats: Several hundred expanded graft clones reportedly gave rise to the alpha-beta T cells present about two months after transplant. Among T cells one year after transplant, newly produced cells accounted for most counts and diversity.

The authors prepared the TCRbeta library with unique molecular identifiers. TCRdb re-called the PCR reads with MiXCR, one entry per CDR3 protein. The sample has under 750,000 distinct CDR3 sequences; more than 20% are singletons. This clonotype has ten or more counts. Antigen unknown. V is TRBV7-9 and J is TRBJ1-6, with a weak D call TRBD1 (5 bases). The TCR comes from a boy in the first two years of life who had a stem cell transplant for acute myeloid leukemia, so the T cells may come from the graft donor. The sequencing here drew on PBMCs, mostly from graft donor cells, taken 360 days after TCRalphabeta/CD19-depleted stem cell transplant. CDR3 sequence: CASSGAGGGNSPLHF. CDR3 nucleotides: TGTGCCAGCAGCGGGGCCGGGGGAGGTAATTCACCCCTCCACTTT.